This record covers a single TCR beta chain. Its specificity is not known. This entry comes from a study of cytomegalovirus exposure and HLA in healthy donors. Study results and caveats: With later analysis, a missense DCLRE1C variant became linked to TCR beta V- and J-gene trimming. Later analysis found that TCR beta chains associated with HLA were more clonally expanded than other, equally common chains. Specific recognition of CMV antigens was confirmed in vitro for a few chains (all CMV-associated).

Use of 60 Vbeta and 13 Jbeta primers characterized the PCR. Profiling relied on immunoSEQ multiplex PCR, and the TCRdb table lists in-frame clones only, not all of them. The repertoire includes some 170,000 clones, about 81% of them detected once, and under 2% sits in the top ten. The ends were cut back, 0 bases at V and 2 bases at J, with 8 bases in the middle. Germline V lookup: CDR1 SGHDT, CDR2 YYEEEE. The CDR3 totals 14 residues. The chain is built from TRBV5-6 and TRBJ1-2, with D maybe TRBD1 (6 bases). The TCR sequence derives from a woman aged 18 to 35 in good health and CMV-seronegative. Sequenced material: PBMCs. This chain's CDR3 is CASSLVQGNYGYTF. The CDR3 DNA follows: TGTGCCAGCAGCTTGGTACAGGGAAACTATGGCTACACCTTC. The complete variable domain, with remaining parts taken from reference TRBV5-6 and TRBJ1-2, reads DAGVTQSPTHLIKTRGQQVTLRCSPKSGHDTVSWYQQALGQGPQFIFQYYEEEERQRGNFPDRFSGHQFPNYSSELNVNALLLGDSALYLCASSLVQGNYGYTFGSGTRLTVV.